Sequencing of this T cell receptor beta chain was carried out in a study of T-cell reconstitution after alpha-beta-depleted transplantation in children (dated by TCRdb to 2016 to 2017). Broadly, across the study: The study quantitatively tracked T-cell immune reconstitution after TCRalphabeta/CD19-depleted allogeneic hematopoietic cell transplantation in children using TCR repertoire profiling.

This clonotype was counted only a few times. What this receptor recognizes is not known. Base qualities are missing; no much larger clone stands one base away. Its CDR3 holds 12 amino acids, cysteine through phenylalanine. The CDR3 DNA has 36 bases and is translated from base 1. At the junction V is shortened by 4 bases and J by 5 bases, with 9 bases in between. The germline V gene provides CDR1 SGHRS and CDR2 YFSETQ. Libraries came from PCR. The sequencer was an Illumina HiSeq 2500. Molecular barcoding was employed in the preparation of TCR libraries, with unique molecular identifiers being used to normalize TCRbeta repertoire quantification. TCRdb trimmed the raw reads at Q25, called clones with MiXCR and kept productive beta chains. CDR3 protein duplicates are merged, each entry listing the most common genes and DNA. Across this sample there are 500,000 or so distinct CDR3 sequences, with about 31% seen only once. The ten largest clones add up to under 3% of the sample.

The chain is made from TRBV5-1 and TRBJ2-5, with TRBD2 as a weak D call on 5 bases. This material consisted of PBMCs from the stem cell graft donor, taken from the stem cell graft. The sequence was collected from a human donor who donated a stem cell graft to a child with aplastic anemia. DNA sequence: TGCGCCAGCAGCGAGGGTCGGGAGACCCAGTACTTC. Protein translation: CASSEGRETQYF. Outside the CDR3, residues come from the reference TRBV5-1 and TRBJ2-5 proteins, so the full variable domain is: KAGVTQTPRYLIKTRGQQVTLSCSPISGHRSVSWYQQTPGQGLQFLFEYFSETQRNKGNFPGRFSGRQFSNSRSEMNVSTLELGDSALYLCASSEGRETQYFGPGTRLLVL.